These T cell receptor beta chains were read from a single sample in a study of Graves' ophthalmopathy and Graves' hyperthyroidism. TCRdb re-called the multiplex PCR reads through MiXCR, storing one row per CDR3 protein. The table has around 600,000 distinct CDR3 sequences, roughly 39% seen once. Sequencing was performed on peripheral blood. The receptors come from an adult man with Graves' ophthalmopathy. Both conserved end residues are part of each CDR3. The D gene is left open where the match is weak. Some rows have no size entry. The others give once, few or many, or a class for an expanded clone.

CDR3 protein: CASSYPGTPLPGELFF; CDR3 DNA: TGTGCCAGCAGTTACCCCGGGACCCCACTCCCCGGGGAGCTGTTTTTT; D gene: .; J gene: TRBJ2-2; clone size: .; V gene: TRBV5-5
CDR3 protein: CASSLDPRETQYF; CDR3 DNA: TGTGCCAGCAGCTTAGATCCTCGGGAGACCCAGTACTTC; D gene: .; J gene: TRBJ2-5; clone size: many; V gene: TRBV11-3
CDR3 protein: CASSAAGQVYEQYF; CDR3 DNA: TGTGCCAGCAGCGCGGCAGGACAAGTCTACGAGCAGTACTTC; D gene: .; J gene: TRBJ2-7; clone size: many; V gene: TRBV9
CDR3 protein: CATSDPGRRYNEQFF; CDR3 DNA: TGTGCCACCAGTGACCCCGGACGGAGGTACAATGAGCAGTTCTTC; D gene: .; J gene: TRBJ2-1; clone size: once; V gene: TRBV24-1
CDR3 protein: CASSRRGYNQPQHF; CDR3 DNA: TGTGCCAGCAGTCGAAGGGGGTACAATCAGCCCCAGCATTTT; D gene: .; J gene: TRBJ1-5; clone size: .; V gene: TRBV10-3
CDR3 protein: CASSVEGRGYEQYF; CDR3 DNA: TGTGCCAGCAGCGTTGAAGGGCGAGGTTACGAGCAGTACTTC; D gene: .; J gene: TRBJ2-7; clone size: few; V gene: TRBV7-9
CDR3 protein: CATSRGQGGETLYF; CDR3 DNA: TGTGCCACCAGCAGAGGACAGGGAGGCGAAACCTTATATTTT; D gene: TRBD1; J gene: TRBJ1-3; clone size: .; V gene: TRBV15
CDR3 protein: CASSLPAGRGGHTSSGANVLTF; CDR3 DNA: TGTGCCAGCAGTTTACCCGCAGGTCGGGGGGGCCATACTAGCTCTGGGGCCAACGTCCTGACTTTC; D gene: TRBD2; J gene: TRBJ2-6; clone size: .; V gene: TRBV12-3/TRBV12-4
CDR3 protein: CASSYLDESSYEQYF; CDR3 DNA: TGTGCCAGCAGTTACTTAGACGAGAGCTCCTACGAGCAGTACTTC; D gene: .; J gene: TRBJ2-7; clone size: .; V gene: TRBV10-3
CDR3 protein: CASSSLLAGFPTGELFF; CDR3 DNA: TGTGCCAGCAGTTCTCTTCTAGCGGGTTTTCCCACCGGGGAGCTGTTTTTT; D gene: TRBD2; J gene: TRBJ2-2; clone size: .; V gene: TRBV12-3/TRBV12-4
CDR3 protein: CASSLASSGEQYF; CDR3 DNA: TGTGCCAGCAGCCTAGCGTCCTCAGGGGAGCAGTACTTC; D gene: .; J gene: TRBJ2-7; clone size: many; V gene: TRBV2
CDR3 protein: CASSPRLAAYEQYF; CDR3 DNA: TGTGCCAGCTCACCACGTCTAGCCGCCTACGAGCAGTACTTC; D gene: .; J gene: TRBJ2-7; clone size: few; V gene: TRBV9
CDR3 protein: CSAFRDREFF; CDR3 DNA: TGCAGCGCCTTCCGGGACAGGGAGTTCTTC; D gene: TRBD1; J gene: TRBJ2-5; clone size: once; V gene: TRBV29-1
CDR3 protein: CASRQSAGELFF; CDR3 DNA: TGTGCCAGCAGACAGTCCGCCGGGGAGCTGTTTTTT; D gene: .; J gene: TRBJ2-2; clone size: many; V gene: TRBV5-4
CDR3 protein: CASSQDLKDTQYF; CDR3 DNA: TGTGCCAGCAGCCAAGATCTCAAAGATACGCAGTACTTC; D gene: .; J gene: TRBJ2-5; clone size: .; V gene: TRBV14